Each of the 15 T cell receptor beta chains below was sequenced from the same sample in a study of blood T cell repertoires in COVID-19. TCRdb's table, derived via immunoSEQ multiplex PCR, lists solely in-frame clones and lacks some. The table has 250,000 to 350,000 clones, 88% seen once. The sample was peripheral blood. The receptor set was obtained from a woman between 50 and 59 years old with active or convalescent COVID-19.

This clone has only one observation. This sequence joins TRBV2 and TRBJ2-1, with 7 bases aligning to TRBD2. Germline lookup yields CDR1 SNHLY and CDR2 FYNNEI. V was pared by 5 bases and J by 7 bases, with 20 bases of the junction left unmatched. The CDR3 is 18 amino acids. CDR3 amino acids: CASSYIRQGVAGTNEQFF. The CDR3 region has the DNA TGTGCCAGCAGTTATATCAGACAAGGGGTAGCGGGCACGAATGAGCAGTTCTTC.

This clone is a singleton in its sample. CDR3 bases: TGTGCCAGCATGCTAGACAGGGGGGACACCGGGGAGCTGTTTTTT. It specifies CASMLDRGDTGELFF. V is TRBV2 and J is TRBJ2-2; 9 bases map to TRBD1. The CDR3 sequence is 15 residues long. Looked up from germline, CDR1 is SNHLY and CDR2 is FYNNEI. V was clipped by 7 bases and J by 3 bases; unmatched bases: 6.

This clone turned up a few times. The chain couples TRBV7-9 to TRBJ1-2; D unclear. The germline V gene encodes CDR1 SEHNR and CDR2 FQNEAQ (reference sequence). The CDR3 totals 16 residues. V was pared by 2 bases and J by 8 bases, with 21 bases between. The CDR3 protein is CASSLKPRPIPNGYTF. Here the CDR3 DNA reads TGTGCCAGCAGCTTAAAGCCTCGTCCGATCCCTAACGGCTACACCTTC.

The chain employs TRBV7-9 and TRBJ1-1; unclear D gene. Germline CDR1 SEHNR, CDR2 FQNEAQ (reference sequence). V lost 4 bases, J lost 8 bases, and 2 bases lay in between. CDR3 length: 9 amino acids. In nucleotides, the CDR3 is TGTGCCAGCAGCTCAGAAGCTTTCTTT. It yields the protein CASSSEAFF.

This clone occurred once. This chain joins TRBV6-2 or TRBV6-3 and TRBJ1-2; TRBD1 is a possible D gene (6 bases). Germline V gene lookup returns CDR1 MNHEY and CDR2 SVGEGT. Trimming shortened V by 5 bases and J by 4 bases, and 8 bases separated the two germline ends. The CDR3 spans 12 residues. CDR3 loop: CASSRTAYGYTF. CDR3 nucleotide sequence: TGTGCCAGCAGTCGGACAGCCTATGGCTACACCTTC.

This clone appeared once. This chain joins TRBV7-2 and TRBJ1-2, with 7 bases fitting TRBD1. With V trimmed by 4 bases and J by 0 bases, 5 bases remained unmatched. CDR1 is SGHTA, CDR2 FQGNSA, per germline. CDR3 length: 15 residues. DNA for the CDR3: TGTGCCAGCAGCTGGACAGGAGGCTCTAACTATGGCTACACCTTC. As protein: CASSWTGGSNYGYTF.

This chain uses TRBV5-5 with TRBJ2-5; possible D gene TRBD2, 5 bases. The ends were cut back, 1 base at V and 5 bases at J, with 12 bases in the middle. This CDR3 has 14 residues. Per germline, CDR1 SGHKS and CDR2 YYEKEE (reference sequence). CDR3 sequence: CASSLLKGGETQYF. CDR3 coding DNA: TGTGCCAGCAGCTTGCTGAAGGGCGGGGAGACCCAGTACTTC. The complete variable domain, with remaining parts taken from reference TRBV5-5 and TRBJ2-5, reads DAGVTQSPTHLIKTRGQQVTLRCSPISGHKSVSWYQQVLGQGPQFIFQYYEKEERGRGNFPDRFSARQFPNYSSELNVNALLLGDSALYLCASSLLKGGETQYFGPGTRLLVL.

The chain joins TRBV27 to TRBJ2-1; 10 positions agree with TRBD1. In germline, CDR1 is MNHEY, CDR2 SMNVEV (reference sequence). V shed 5 bases, J shed 2 bases, and the junction held 3 bases outside the gene matches. CDR3 size: 15 residues. The CDR3, as DNA: TGTGCCAGCAGTCCGGGGACAGGGGCCTACAATGAGCAGTTCTTC. Encoded protein: CASSPGTGAYNEQFF.

The chain carries TRBV4-1 and TRBJ1-4; a weak D match, TRBD1 (6 bases). There are 15 residues in the CDR3. Trimming took off 1 base at V and 9 bases at J, with 15 bases between the two ends. In germline, CDR1 is MGHRA, CDR2 YSYEKL. The CDR3 DNA sequence: TGCGCCAGCAGCCAAGGGCCCGGGGACAATAAAAAACTGTTTTTT. Translation: CASSQGPGDNKKLFF.

This clone was seen more than once but under ten times. The rearrangement joins TRBV5-1 to TRBJ2-1, with 7 bases lining up with TRBD2. The germline V gene encodes CDR1 SGHRS and CDR2 YFSETQ. V gave up 0 bases and J gave up 10 bases; unmatched junction bases: 10. The length of the CDR3 is 15 residues. The CDR3 protein is CASSLVESGAAEQFF. The CDR3 DNA reads TGCGCCAGCAGCTTGGTGGAAAGCGGGGCGGCCGAGCAGTTCTTC.

The chain carries TRBV2 and TRBJ1-1; unclear D gene. The CDR3 totals 15 residues. V lost 1 base and J lost 0, with 9 bases in between. The germline CDR1 and CDR2 sequences are SNHLY and FYNNEI. The CDR3 DNA follows: TGTGCCAGCAGTGAAGTTATGGGCATGAACACTGAAGCTTTCTTT. This encodes CASSEVMGMNTEAFF.

V and J are TRBV11-1 and TRBJ2-2; D is undetermined. V dropped 3 bases and J dropped 3 bases, with 8 bases sitting between them. Germline CDR1 SGHAT, CDR2 FQDESV (reference sequence). The CDR3 sequence is 14 residues long. In nucleotides, the CDR3 is TGTGCCAGCAGCTTGCCACAGTACACCGGGGAGCTGTTTTTT. Translation: CASSLPQYTGELFF.

The chain carries TRBV9 and TRBJ1-1; D ambiguous. Germline CDR1 and CDR2: SGDLS and YYNGEE. V was cut by 2 bases and J by 1 base, with 9 bases left in between. The CDR3 has 14 residues. CDR3 coding DNA: TGTGCCAGCAGCGTCGCAGCGGAGAACACTGAAGCTTTCTTT. This gives the protein CASSVAAENTEAFF.

The chain uses TRBV6-5 and TRBJ1-1, with D unclear. CDR1 is MNHEY, CDR2 SVGAGI, per germline. V was pared by 3 bases and J by 8 bases, with 10 bases between. The CDR3 is made up of 12 amino acids. The CDR3: CASSYGQREAFF. For the CDR3, the DNA is TGTGCCAGCAGTTATGGGCAGCGGGAAGCTTTCTTT.

This clone was observed a handful of times. The chain recombines TRBV30 with TRBJ1-6, with 7 bases lining up with TRBD1. The length of the CDR3 is 15 residues. The trim removed 0 bases at V and 7 bases at J, leaving 6 bases unmatched. Germline-derived CDR1 and CDR2 are GTSNPN and SVGIG (reference sequence). CDR3 nucleotide sequence: TGTGCCTGGAGTGTAGAGGGGGCAGGGAATTCACCCCTCCACTTT. Translated: CAWSVEGAGNSPLHF.